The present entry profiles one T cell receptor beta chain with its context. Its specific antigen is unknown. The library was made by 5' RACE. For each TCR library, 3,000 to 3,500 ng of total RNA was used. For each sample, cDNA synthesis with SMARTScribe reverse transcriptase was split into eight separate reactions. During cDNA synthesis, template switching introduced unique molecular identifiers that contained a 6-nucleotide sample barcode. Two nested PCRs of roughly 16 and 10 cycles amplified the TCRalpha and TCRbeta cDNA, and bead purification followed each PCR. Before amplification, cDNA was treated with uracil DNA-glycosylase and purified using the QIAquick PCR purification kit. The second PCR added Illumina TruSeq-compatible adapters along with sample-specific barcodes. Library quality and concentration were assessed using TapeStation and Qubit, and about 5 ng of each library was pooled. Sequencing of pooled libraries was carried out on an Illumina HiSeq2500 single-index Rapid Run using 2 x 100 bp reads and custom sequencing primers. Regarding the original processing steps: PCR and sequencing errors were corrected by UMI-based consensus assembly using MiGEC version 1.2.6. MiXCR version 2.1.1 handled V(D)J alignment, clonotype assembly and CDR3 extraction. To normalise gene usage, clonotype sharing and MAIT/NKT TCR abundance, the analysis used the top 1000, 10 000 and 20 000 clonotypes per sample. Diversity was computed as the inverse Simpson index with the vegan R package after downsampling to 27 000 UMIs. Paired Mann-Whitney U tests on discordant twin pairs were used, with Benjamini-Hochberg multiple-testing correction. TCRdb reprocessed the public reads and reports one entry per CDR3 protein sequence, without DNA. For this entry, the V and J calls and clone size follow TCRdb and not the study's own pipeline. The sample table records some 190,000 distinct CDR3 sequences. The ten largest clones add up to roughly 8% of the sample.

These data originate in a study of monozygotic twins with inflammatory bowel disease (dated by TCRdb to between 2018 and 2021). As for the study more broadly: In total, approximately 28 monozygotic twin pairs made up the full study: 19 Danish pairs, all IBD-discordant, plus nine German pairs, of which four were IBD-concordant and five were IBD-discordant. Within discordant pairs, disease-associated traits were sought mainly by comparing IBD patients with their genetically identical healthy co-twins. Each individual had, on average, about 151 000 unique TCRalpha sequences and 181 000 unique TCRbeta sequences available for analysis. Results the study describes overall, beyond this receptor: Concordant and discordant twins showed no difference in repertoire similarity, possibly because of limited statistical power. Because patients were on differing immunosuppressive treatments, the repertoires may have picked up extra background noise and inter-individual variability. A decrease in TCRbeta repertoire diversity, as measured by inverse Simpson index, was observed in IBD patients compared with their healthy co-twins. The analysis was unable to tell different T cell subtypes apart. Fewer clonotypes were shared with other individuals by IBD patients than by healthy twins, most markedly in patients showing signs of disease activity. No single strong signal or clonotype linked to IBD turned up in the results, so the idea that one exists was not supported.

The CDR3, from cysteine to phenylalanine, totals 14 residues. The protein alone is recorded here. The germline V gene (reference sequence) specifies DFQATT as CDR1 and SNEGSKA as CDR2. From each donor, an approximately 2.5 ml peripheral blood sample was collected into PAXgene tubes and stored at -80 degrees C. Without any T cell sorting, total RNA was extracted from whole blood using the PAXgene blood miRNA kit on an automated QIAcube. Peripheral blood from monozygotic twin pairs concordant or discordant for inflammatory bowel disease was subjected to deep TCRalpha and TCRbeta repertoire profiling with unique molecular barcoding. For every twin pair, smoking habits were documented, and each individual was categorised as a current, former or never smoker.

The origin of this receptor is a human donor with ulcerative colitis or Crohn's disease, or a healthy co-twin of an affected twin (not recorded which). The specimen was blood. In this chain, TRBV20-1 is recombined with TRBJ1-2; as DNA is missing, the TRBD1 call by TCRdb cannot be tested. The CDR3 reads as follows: CSAPRPRRGYGYTF.